The text below deals with one TCR beta chain. This sample was taken from a study of blood T cell repertoires in COVID-19. Repertoires were generated with immunoSEQ multiplex PCR, while TCRdb's copy carries only in-frame clones and drops some. The sample yields 400,000 to 450,000 clones, approximately 88% seen once. This CDR3 is 13 amino acids long. Germline-derived CDR1 and CDR2 are GTSNPN and SVGIG (reference sequence). The ends were cut back, 2 bases at V and 5 bases at J, with 12 bases in the middle. The sequenced material came from peripheral blood. V and J are TRBV30 and TRBJ1-1; D perhaps matches TRBD1 (5 bases). This receptor was taken from a woman in her 50s with COVID-19, enrolled during active disease. As DNA, the CDR3 is TGTGCCTGGAGTCAGGGAAGTGGGACTGAAGCTTTCTTT. Its protein is CAWSQGSGTEAFF.